This is a list of T cell receptor beta chains from one sample in a study of chemoradiotherapy in HPV16-positive cancers. TCRdb's copy holds only in-frame clones and misses some; the assay was immunoSEQ multiplex PCR. The sample consists of several thousand clones, roughly 89% of them appearing once. Sequencing was performed on blood, taken from a patient who underwent chemoradiotherapy. All receptors come from a human donor with HPV-associated anogenital cancer. Both conserved end residues are part of each CDR3. The D gene is left open where the match is weak. Clone size appears in some rows only: once, few, many, or a class for an expanded clone.

j_call v_call d_call clone_size cdr3_nt cdr3_aa
TRBJ1-2 TRBV14 . . TGTGCCAGCAGCCAAGACTACAGCTATGGCTACACCTTC CASSQDYSYGYTF
TRBJ1-2 TRBV2 TRBD1 . TGTGCCAGCAGCAGGGGGGACAGGGACTATGGCTACACCTTC CASSRGDRDYGYTF
TRBJ2-7 TRBV11-3 TRBD1 . TGTGCCAGCAGTGCACAGGGGACCGAGCAGTACTTC CASSAQGTEQYF
TRBJ2-1 TRBV11-2 . few TGTGCCAGCAGCTTAGTAGTGCTCGAGGGAGAGCAGTTCTTC CASSLVVLEGEQFF
TRBJ2-5 TRBV4-1 . once TGCGCCAGCAGCCCTAATGCGGGGCACGAGACCCAGTACTTC CASSPNAGHETQYF
TRBJ1-3 TRBV30 . . TGTGCCTGGACCCCGCCAGGCTCTGGAAACACCATATATTTT CAWTPPGSGNTIYF
TRBJ1-5 TRBV11-3 . . TGTGCCAGCAGCTTAGAGGATCAGCCCCAGCATTTT CASSLEDQPQHF
TRBJ1-2 TRBV28 TRBD1 . TGTGCCAGCAGTTTGGGCAGGGGGCGCGGCTACACCTTC CASSLGRGRGYTF
TRBJ2-1 TRBV13 TRBD2 once TGTGCCAGCAGCTTAGGCCCTCGCGGGGGGGCGGACAATGAGCAGTTCTTC CASSLGPRGGADNEQFF
TRBJ1-1 TRBV5-1 . . TGCGCCAGCAGCCAGATTCCTGGGAGCACTGAAGCTTTCTTT CASSQIPGSTEAFF
TRBJ1-1 TRBV14 . . TGTGCCAGCAGCTTATCTGCGGGGAACACTGAAGCTTTCTTT CASSLSAGNTEAFF
TRBJ2-7 TRBV6-6 . once TGTGCCAGCACCATCCAAGGGGATTCCGAGCAGTACTTC CASTIQGDSEQYF
TRBJ2-1 TRBV11-3 TRBD1 . TGTGCCAGCAGCTTACGGGGACAGGGGAATGAGCAGTTCTTC CASSLRGQGNEQFF
TRBJ1-5 TRBV10-3 . . TGTGCCATCAGTGACAGTTATCAGCCCCAGCATTTT CAISDSYQPQHF
TRBJ2-3 TRBV4-1 TRBD2 . TGCGCCAGCAGCCTGTTAAGCGGGGGGTACACTTCAGATACGCAGTATTTT CASSLLSGGYTSDTQYF
TRBJ2-3 TRBV13 TRBD2 . TGTGCCAGCAGCATACTAGCGGGGGGTAGCACAGATACGCAGTATTTT CASSILAGGSTDTQYF
TRBJ1-2 TRBV25-1 . . TGTGCCAGCAGTACCGCCGGGGTCTTGGGCTACACCTTC CASSTAGVLGYTF
TRBJ2-5 TRBV19 . . TGTGCCAGTAGTTCTGAAGATCAAGAGACCCAGTACTTC CASSSEDQETQYF
TRBJ1-1 TRBV28 . . TGTGCCAGCAGTTTAGAAGCGCTCATGAACACTGAAGCTTTCTTT CASSLEALMNTEAFF
TRBJ2-5 TRBV4-2 TRBD2 few TGTGCCAGCAGCCAAGAGCGGGGGGGCCAAGAGACCCAGTACTTC CASSQERGGQETQYF
TRBJ1-2 TRBV6-1 . . TGTGCCAGCAGTGAGAGACAGCACTATGGCTACACCTTC CASSERQHYGYTF
TRBJ2-1 TRBV12-5 TRBD2 . TGTGCTAGTGGTTTGACTAGCGGGGGGGCCTACAATGAGCAGTTCTTC CASGLTSGGAYNEQFF
TRBJ2-1 TRBV7-2 . . TGTGCCAGCAGCTTACGCCGGGACAATGAGCAGTTCTTC CASSLRRDNEQFF
TRBJ1-3 TRBV4-3 . . TGCGCCAGCAGCCAAGATCGGGGGGACACCATATATTTT CASSQDRGDTIYF
TRBJ2-5 TRBV5-1 TRBD2 . TGCGCCAGCAGCTTGGATTACACGGGGGGGGAAGAGACCCAGTACTTC CASSLDYTGGEETQYF
TRBJ1-6 TRBV5-4 . . TGTGCCAGCAGCTTGGCACAGGGAATGAATTCACCCCTCCACTTT CASSLAQGMNSPLHF
TRBJ1-4 TRBV9 . . TGTGCCAGCAGCGTAGCAGGGTTTCCTAATGAAAAACTGTTTTTT CASSVAGFPNEKLFF
TRBJ2-2 TRBV6-6 TRBD2 . TGTGCCAGCAGTGCTAGCGGGGGGAGCGCCGGGGAGCTGTTTTTT CASSASGGSAGELFF
TRBJ1-2 TRBV6-1 . . TGTGCCAGCAGTGAAGCTTGGGAATATTATGGCTACACCTTC CASSEAWEYYGYTF
TRBJ1-3 TRBV11-2 TRBD1 . TGTGCCAGTACGACAGGGACAGGAAACACCATATATTTT CASTTGTGNTIYF
TRBJ2-7 TRBV28 TRBD1 . TGTGCCAGCACCCCCACCGGGACAGGTTCTCGCGAGCAGTACTTC CASTPTGTGSREQYF
TRBJ2-7 TRBV25-1 . . TGTGCCAGCAGTGAATCGGGCTACGAGCAGTACTTC CASSESGYEQYF
TRBJ1-1 TRBV30 . . TGTGCCTGGAGTGTATTTCAGGGCAGGTGGGCTTTCTTT CAWSVFQGRWAFF
TRBJ1-2 TRBV7-2 . . TGTGCCAGCGGATCAGGGATTTACTATGGCTACACCTTC CASGSGIYYGYTF
TRBJ2-3 TRBV7-6 TRBD2 . TGTGCCAGCAGCCCCTGGACTAGCGGGGACGTTAGCACAGATACGCAGTATTTT CASSPWTSGDVSTDTQYF
TRBJ1-5 TRBV5-1 TRBD1 . TGCGCCAGCAGCTTCAGGACAGGGGAACAGCCCCAGCATTTT CASSFRTGEQPQHF
TRBJ2-7 TRBV10-3 TRBD1 . TGTGCCGTAGGACAGGGAAACGAGCAGTACTTC CAVGQGNEQYF
TRBJ1-5 TRBV5-8 . few TGTGCCAGCAGCTTGACGGGAATGGGGCAGCCCCAGCATTTT CASSLTGMGQPQHF
TRBJ1-6 TRBV19 . large TGTGCCTCCGGCTCCTATAATTCACCCCTCCACTTT CASGSYNSPLHF
TRBJ1-5 TRBV6-6 . . TGTGCCAGCAATAATTGGCCCCAGCATTTT CASNNWPQHF
TRBJ2-1 TRBV5-6 . . TGTGCCAGCAGCCCTGGGGCTGGATACAATGAGCAGTTCTTC CASSPGAGYNEQFF
TRBJ2-2 TRBV11-3 . . TGTGCCAGCAGTTCTATGACAAGCACGAACACCGGGGAGCTGTTTTTT CASSSMTSTNTGELFF
TRBJ1-5 TRBV7-2 . . TGTGCCAGCAGCTTGACAGTAAAAGATCAGCCCCAGCATTTT CASSLTVKDQPQHF
TRBJ2-7 TRBV6-1 TRBD2 . TGTGCGAGCCTTCCAGCGGGGAACTACGAGCAGTACTTC CASLPAGNYEQYF
TRBJ2-3 TRBV12-5 . . TGTGCTAGTGGCTATCGGAGAGCGGATGGGGACACAGATACGCAGTATTTT CASGYRRADGDTDTQYF
TRBJ2-1 TRBV9 . few TGTGCCAGCAGCGTATCGAGGGGCTCCTACAATGAGCAGTTCTTC CASSVSRGSYNEQFF
TRBJ2-3 TRBV7-2 . . TGTGCCAGCAGCTTAGTGAGCGGGCGCACAGATACGCAGTATTTT CASSLVSGRTDTQYF
TRBJ2-1 TRBV7-2 TRBD2 . TGTGCCAGCAGCTCAAATCTAGCGGGGGGGCTCAATGAGCAGTTCTTC CASSSNLAGGLNEQFF
TRBJ2-2 TRBV6-5 . . TGTGCCAGCAGGATCACAGGAACCGGGGAGCTGTTTTTT CASRITGTGELFF
TRBJ1-1 TRBV14 . . TGTGCCAGCAGAGCGGAGGGCACTGAAGCTTTCTTT CASRAEGTEAFF
TRBJ2-7 TRBV5-1 TRBD1 . TGCGCCAGCAGTCCGGACAGGATTTCCTACGAGCAGTACTTC CASSPDRISYEQYF
TRBJ1-2 TRBV6-1 TRBD1 . TGTGCCAGCAGTGAAGCCGACCTATGGGACAGGGGGAAGGACGGCTACACCTTC CASSEADLWDRGKDGYTF
TRBJ2-1 TRBV15 TRBD1 . TGTGCCACCAGCTGGGGACAGGGCACTGAGCAGTTCTTC CATSWGQGTEQFF